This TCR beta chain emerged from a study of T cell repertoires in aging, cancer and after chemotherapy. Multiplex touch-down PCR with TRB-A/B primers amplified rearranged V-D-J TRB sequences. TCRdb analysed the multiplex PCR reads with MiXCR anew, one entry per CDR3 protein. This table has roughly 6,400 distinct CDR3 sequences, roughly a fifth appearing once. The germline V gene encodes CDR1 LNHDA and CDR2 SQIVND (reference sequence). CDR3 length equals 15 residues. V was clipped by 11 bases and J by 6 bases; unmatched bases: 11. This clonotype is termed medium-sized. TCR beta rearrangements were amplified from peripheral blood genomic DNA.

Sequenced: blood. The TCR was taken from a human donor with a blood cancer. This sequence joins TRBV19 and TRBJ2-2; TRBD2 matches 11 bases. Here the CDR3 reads CAASNSGGVAGELFF. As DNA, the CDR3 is TGTGCCGCCTCCAATAGCGGGGGGGTGGCCGGGGAGCTGTTTTTT.